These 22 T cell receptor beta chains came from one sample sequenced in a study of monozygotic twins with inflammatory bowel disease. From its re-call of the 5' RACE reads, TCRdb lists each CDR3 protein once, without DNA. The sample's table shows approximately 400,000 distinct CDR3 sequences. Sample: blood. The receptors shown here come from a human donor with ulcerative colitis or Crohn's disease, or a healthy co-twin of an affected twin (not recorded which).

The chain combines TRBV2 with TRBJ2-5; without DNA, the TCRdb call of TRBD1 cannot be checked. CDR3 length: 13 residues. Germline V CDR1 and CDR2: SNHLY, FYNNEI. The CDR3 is CASSVDREETQYF.

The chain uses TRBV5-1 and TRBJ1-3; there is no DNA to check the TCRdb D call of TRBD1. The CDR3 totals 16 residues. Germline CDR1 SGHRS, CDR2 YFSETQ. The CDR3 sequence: CASSPSRQLPGNTTYF.

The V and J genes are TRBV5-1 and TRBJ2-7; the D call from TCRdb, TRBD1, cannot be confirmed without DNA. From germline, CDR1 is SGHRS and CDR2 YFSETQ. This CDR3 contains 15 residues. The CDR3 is CASSLRGGGIYEQYF.

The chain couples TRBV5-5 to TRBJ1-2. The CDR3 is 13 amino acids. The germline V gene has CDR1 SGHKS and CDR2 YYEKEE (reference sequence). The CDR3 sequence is CASSVATNYGYTF.

This CDR3 is CASRLMGHRGEQFF. The chain carries TRBV12-3 or TRBV12-4 and TRBJ2-1; absent DNA, TCRdb's TRBD1 call cannot be checked. The CDR3 contains 14 residues.

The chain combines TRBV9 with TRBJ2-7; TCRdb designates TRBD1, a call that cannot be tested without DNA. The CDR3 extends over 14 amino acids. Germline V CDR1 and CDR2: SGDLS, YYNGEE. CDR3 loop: CASSVEGQSYEQYF.

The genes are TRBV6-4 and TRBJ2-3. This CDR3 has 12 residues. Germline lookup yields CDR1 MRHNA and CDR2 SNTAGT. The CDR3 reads CASSDSLDTQYF.

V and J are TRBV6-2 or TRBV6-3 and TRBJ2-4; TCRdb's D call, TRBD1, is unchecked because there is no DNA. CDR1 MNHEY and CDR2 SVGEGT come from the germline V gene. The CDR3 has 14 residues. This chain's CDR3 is CASSYGSHRDAGHF.

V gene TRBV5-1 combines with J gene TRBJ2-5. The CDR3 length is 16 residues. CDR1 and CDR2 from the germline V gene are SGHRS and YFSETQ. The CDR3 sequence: CASSLSWAGITETQYF.

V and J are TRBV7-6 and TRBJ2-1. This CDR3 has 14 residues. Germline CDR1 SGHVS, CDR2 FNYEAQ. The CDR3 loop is CASSLVGDYNEQFF.

The CDR3 loop reads CAISDDRGRRAEQYF. The rearrangement joins TRBV10-3 to TRBJ2-7; the D gene TCRdb calls, TRBD1, cannot be checked with no DNA. This CDR3 region has 15 residues. Germline CDR1 is ENHRY and CDR2 is SYGVKD.

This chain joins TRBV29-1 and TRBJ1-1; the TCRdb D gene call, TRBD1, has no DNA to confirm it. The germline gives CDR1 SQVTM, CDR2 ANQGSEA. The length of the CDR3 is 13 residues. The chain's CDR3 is CSARTGGISEAFF. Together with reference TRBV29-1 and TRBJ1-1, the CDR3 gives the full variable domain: SAVISQKPSRDICQRGTSLTIQCQVDSQVTMMFWYRQQPGQSLTLIATANQGSEATYESGFVIDKFPISRPNLTFSTLTVSNMSPEDSSIYLCSARTGGISEAFFGQGTRLTVV.

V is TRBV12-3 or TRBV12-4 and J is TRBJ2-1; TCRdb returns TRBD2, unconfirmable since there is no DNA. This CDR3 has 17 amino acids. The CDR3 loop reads CASSLGGGAVSYNEQFF.

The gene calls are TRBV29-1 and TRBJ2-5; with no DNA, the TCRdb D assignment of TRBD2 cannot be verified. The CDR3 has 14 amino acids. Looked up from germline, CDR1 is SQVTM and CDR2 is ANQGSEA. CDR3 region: CSGARQEGLVTQYF.

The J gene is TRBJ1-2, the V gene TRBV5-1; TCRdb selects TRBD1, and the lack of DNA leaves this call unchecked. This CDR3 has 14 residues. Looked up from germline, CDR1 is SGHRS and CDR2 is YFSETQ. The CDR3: CASSLEGLNYGYTF.

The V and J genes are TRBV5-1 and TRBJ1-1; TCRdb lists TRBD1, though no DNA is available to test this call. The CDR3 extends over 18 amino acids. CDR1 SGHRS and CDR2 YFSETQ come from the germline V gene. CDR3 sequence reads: CASSQRGDRASMNTEAFF.

The CDR3 is CASSSSATYEQYF. V usage is TRBV12-3 or TRBV12-4 and J usage is TRBJ2-7. CDR3 length equals 13 residues.

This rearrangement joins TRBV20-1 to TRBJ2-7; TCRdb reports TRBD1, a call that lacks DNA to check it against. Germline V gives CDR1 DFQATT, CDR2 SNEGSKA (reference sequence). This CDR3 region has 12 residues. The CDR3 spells CSAPGQAYEQYF.

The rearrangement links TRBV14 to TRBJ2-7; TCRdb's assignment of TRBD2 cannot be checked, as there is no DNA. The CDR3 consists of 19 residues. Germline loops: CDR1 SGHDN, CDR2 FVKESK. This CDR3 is CASSQALGLAGGLGYEQYF.

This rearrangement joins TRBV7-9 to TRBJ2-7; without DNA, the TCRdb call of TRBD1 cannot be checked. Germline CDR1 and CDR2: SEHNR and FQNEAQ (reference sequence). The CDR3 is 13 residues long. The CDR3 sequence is CASNRGASYEQYF.

CDR3 amino acids: CASSTYRDSGNTIYF. This sequence joins TRBV3-1 and TRBJ1-3; TCRdb outputs TRBD1, but without DNA this stays unchecked. Germline CDR1 is LGHDT and CDR2 is YNNKEL (reference sequence). The CDR3 sequence is 15 residues long.

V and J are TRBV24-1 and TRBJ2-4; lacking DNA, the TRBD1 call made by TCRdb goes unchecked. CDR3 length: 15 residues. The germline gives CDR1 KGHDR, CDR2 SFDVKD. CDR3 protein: CATSDNRDRSNIQYF.